This T cell receptor (beta chain) was captured in a study of human thymus T cells. Sequencing was performed with immunoSEQ multiplex PCR; in TCRdb, only in-frame clones are kept and a portion is missing. The data show around 120,000 clones, with around 94% seen just once and approximately 0.022% held by the top ten. CDR1 is SGHAT, CDR2 FQNNGV, per germline. Trimming shortened V by 5 bases and J by 2 bases, and 12 bases separated the two germline ends. CDR3 length: 14 amino acids. From resections taken during corrective heart surgery, the thymus tissue was obtained. Donation was from healthy Finnish infants who were having corrective surgery that addressed congenital heart defects.

This receptor was taken from a boy in the first two years of life with a congenital heart defect but otherwise immunologically healthy. Sequenced sample: thymus tissue. The chain carries TRBV11-2 and TRBJ2-5; either TRBD1 or TRBD2 may supply D (6 bases each). In DNA form, the CDR3 reads TGTGCCAGCAGCCCAAGGGGGGTACAAGAGACCCAGTACTTC. Protein: CASSPRGVQETQYF.